The 14 T cell receptor beta chains reported below all come from one sample, sequenced in a study of CD8+ T cells in alopecia areata. Reverse transcribed after extraction, RNA yielded cDNA as the sequencing template. Assay: immunoSEQ multiplex PCR; the TCRdb copy retains only in-frame clones and omits some. This table holds about 150,000 clones, around 47% found once. The specimen was CD4+ T cells sorted from blood. These receptors came from a human donor with alopecia areata.

The chain joins TRBV2 to TRBJ2-3, with 8 bases fitting TRBD1. The CDR3 totals 14 residues. The V gene end was trimmed by 2 bases and the J gene end by 3 bases; junction bases not matched to a gene: 1. Germline CDR1 and CDR2: SNHLY and FYNNEI. In nucleotides, the CDR3 is TGTGCCAGCAGTGAACAGGGGGCTACAGATACGCAGTATTTT. Protein sequence: CASSEQGATDTQYF.

The sample holds a few counts of this clone. This chain links TRBV2 with TRBJ2-3; D is possibly TRBD1 or TRBD2 (6 bases each). Trimming left V 7 bases short and J 4 bases short, with 21 bases between. Germline lookup yields CDR1 SNHLY and CDR2 FYNNEI. This CDR3 is 16 amino acids long. The CDR3 bases are TGTGCCAGCACCTGGGTTGGGGGCGGGATTGCAGATACGCAGTATTTT. It yields the protein CASTWVGGGIADTQYF.

In this sample, this clone turned up once. The V call is TRBV27, the J call TRBJ2-7; TRBD1 aligns across 9 bases. The CDR3 spans 16 residues. Per germline, CDR1 MNHEY and CDR2 SMNVEV (reference sequence). The ends lost 5 bases at V and 2 bases at J; junction bases unmatched: 10. The CDR3 nucleotides are TGTGCCAGCAGTACTTTGGCCGGGACAGGGCCCTACGAGCAGTACTTC. It is translated as CASSTLAGTGPYEQYF.

This clone has only a few counts. This chain connects TRBV30 to TRBJ2-3; D may be TRBD2 (6 bases). The length of the CDR3 is 13 residues. CDR1 and CDR2 (germline): GTSNPN, SVGIG (reference sequence). V gave up 2 bases and J gave up 3 bases, with 9 bases separating them. CDR3: CAWSKLATDTQYF. DNA for the CDR3: TGTGCCTGGAGTAAACTAGCAACAGATACGCAGTATTTT.

Only a few counts were recorded for this clone. This chain joins TRBV5-1 and TRBJ2-7, with 8 bases lining up with TRBD1. V trimming: 7 bases; J trimming: 3 bases; junction bases outside the gene matches: 9. The CDR3 is 14 amino acids. Germline CDR1 and CDR2: SGHRS and YFSETQ. The CDR3 nucleotides read TGCGCCAGCGGTTTGGCAGGGGGCTTCTACGAGCAGTACTTC. It is translated as CASGLAGGFYEQYF.

The CDR3 region is CASSTGTSFPEQFF. The CDR3 DNA is TGTGCCAGCAGTACTGGGACTAGCTTCCCTGAGCAGTTCTTC. V usage is TRBV6-1 and J usage is TRBJ2-1, with 9 bases lining up with TRBD2. The length of the CDR3 is 14 residues. The germline CDR1 and CDR2 sequences are MNHNS and SASEGT. Germline trimming cut 5 bases from V and 9 bases from J; bases unmatched to any gene: 8.

The chain uses TRBV9 and TRBJ1-1; D is possibly TRBD1 (6 bases). Germline loops: CDR1 SGDLS, CDR2 YYNGEE. Trimming cost V 3 bases and J 1 base, with 7 bases left between them. CDR3 length: 13 amino acids. CDR3 sequence: CASSAQGNTEAFF. DNA for the CDR3: TGTGCCAGCAGCGCACAGGGGAACACTGAAGCTTTCTTT.

The chain couples TRBV5-4 to TRBJ2-5; maybe TRBD2 (5 bases). Germline CDR1 reads SGHNT; CDR2 reads YYREEE (reference sequence). V was shortened by 4 bases and J by 4 bases, with 8 bases between the two germline ends. There are 12 residues in the CDR3. The CDR3 nucleotides read TGTGCCAGCAGCCGGGGTCTAGAGACCCAGTACTTC. Translation gives CASSRGLETQYF.

V usage is TRBV29-1 and J usage is TRBJ1-1; 10 bases line up with TRBD1. The CDR3 consists of 14 residues. CDR1 SQVTM and CDR2 ANQGSEA come from the germline V gene. J gave up 7 bases and V 2 bases, and 7 bases lay outside the gene matches. This CDR3 is CSVELRQGAIEAFF. The CDR3 bases are TGCAGCGTTGAACTAAGACAGGGGGCGATTGAAGCTTTCTTT.

J is TRBJ2-6 and V is TRBV29-1; the D call may be TRBD1 or TRBD2 (6 bases each). Germline V gives CDR1 SQVTM, CDR2 ANQGSEA. There are 13 residues in the CDR3. V was clipped by 8 bases and J by 11 bases, with 19 bases between them. CDR3 sequence: CSLKDSGPHVLTF. The CDR3 region has the DNA TGCAGCCTAAAGGACAGCGGGCCCCACGTCCTGACTTTC.

A few counts support this clone. The rearrangement links TRBV7-2 to TRBJ2-1, with TRBD1 matching over 9 bases. Trimming cost V 1 base and J 3 bases; bases outside gene matches: 1. Germline V CDR1 and CDR2: SGHTA, FQGNSA. This CDR3 is built from 15 residues. The CDR3, as DNA: TGTGCCAGCAGCTTAGGGACAGGGGACTACAATGAGCAGTTCTTC. This sequence encodes CASSLGTGDYNEQFF.

The count of this clone is one. CDR3 region: CASSVGLASYNEQFF. DNA of the CDR3: TGTGCCAGCAGCGTGGGCCTAGCGTCCTACAATGAGCAGTTCTTC. V and J are TRBV9 and TRBJ2-1; D possibly corresponds to TRBD2 (6 bases). CDR1 and CDR2 from the germline V gene are SGDLS and YYNGEE. The ends were cut back, 2 bases at V and 1 base at J, with 10 bases in the middle. CDR3 size: 15 residues. Variable domain in full (rest from reference TRBV9 and TRBJ2-1): DSGVTQTPKHLITATGQRVTLRCSPRSGDLSVYWYQQSLDQGLQFLIQYYNGEERAKGNILERFSAQQFPDLHSELNLSSLELGDSALYFCASSVGLASYNEQFFGPGTRLTVL.

This chain connects TRBV7-9 to TRBJ2-1; 7 positions match TRBD2. This CDR3 contains 13 residues. V shed 1 base and J 8 bases; nucleotides not matched to a gene: 2. Germline V gives CDR1 SEHNR, CDR2 FQNEAQ (reference sequence). DNA for the CDR3: TGTGCCAGCAGCTTAGACGCGGGAGATGAGCAGTTCTTC. The encoded protein is CASSLDAGDEQFF.

V is TRBV28 and J is TRBJ1-2; D remains unclear. This CDR3 is built from 13 residues. V lost 1 base and J lost 8, with 11 bases in between. The germline V gene encodes CDR1 MDHEN and CDR2 SYDVKM. The CDR3 reads CASSLSGLRGYTF. The CDR3 DNA reads as TGTGCCAGCAGTTTATCCGGGCTTAGAGGCTACACCTTC.